Sequencing of this T cell receptor (beta chain) was carried out in a study of post-analysis software for immune sequencing data. This clonotype was counted between two and nine times. What it binds is not known. V lost 3 bases to trimming and J lost 10 bases; unmatched junction nucleotides: 14. This CDR3 contains 16 residues. Germline-derived CDR1 and CDR2 are ENHRY and SYGVKD. Included in the TCR beta cDNA libraries were unique molecular identifiers. Via MiXCR, TCRdb re-called the PCR reads, giving one row per CDR3 protein. Found here are roughly 580,000 distinct CDR3 sequences, roughly two fifths of them singletons; the top ten hold around 1.7%. General study findings and limits: TRBV segments more frequent in patients than in controls numbered about 5 and included TRBV5-6, TRBV5-1 and TRBV20-1.

The V gene is TRBV10-3, the J gene TRBJ2-1; 8 bases align to TRBD2. The TCR comes from a girl aged 10 to 17 with multiple sclerosis. The specimen sequenced was blood. CDR3 coding DNA: TGTGCCATCAGTGACCAGGGGACTAGAGGATCTGAAGAGCAGTTCTTC. This gives the protein CAISDQGTRGSEEQFF.